The 26 T cell receptor beta chains given below trace back to one sample, sequenced in a study of blood T cells in healthy people across ages. Combining a sample-barcoded 5' primer with a J-beta primer mix, a second PCR ran for roughly 6 to 12 cycles. Each CDR3 protein gets one entry after TCRdb re-called the 5' RACE reads with MiXCR. The table records 500,000 to 600,000 distinct CDR3 sequences, 25% to 30% of them present only once. Sequencing used blood. The receptor set was obtained from a woman in her sixties or seventies in good health.

This clonotype was picked up a small number of times. The CDR3 spells CASRKTGGDEQYF. The CDR3 DNA follows: TGTGCCAGCAGGAAGACAGGGGGCGACGAGCAGTACTTC. The rearrangement joins TRBV6-6 to TRBJ2-5, with 10 positions matching TRBD1. The J call may be wrong; the DNA end is better matched by TRBJ2-7. Germline V gene sequence: CDR1 MNHNY, CDR2 SVGAGI (reference sequence). This CDR3 contains 13 residues.

This clonotype was detected a few times. The chain links TRBV11-2 to TRBJ2-5, with D unclear. This CDR3 comprises 15 residues. Germline V lookup: CDR1 SGHAT, CDR2 FQNNGV. The V gene lost 0 bases and the J gene lost 1 base, with 9 bases spanning the gap. The chain's CDR3 is CASSLDATAQETQYF. DNA for the CDR3: TGTGCCAGCAGCTTAGACGCCACAGCCCAAGAGACCCAGTACTTC.

The J gene is TRBJ2-6, the V gene TRBV20-1; tentatively, D is TRBD1 (5 bases). The V and J ends lost 2 bases and 0 bases respectively, with 11 bases between them. This CDR3 region has 16 residues. Germline CDR1 and CDR2: DFQATT and SNEGSKA (reference sequence). CDR3 loop: CSARQGSPSGANVLTF. CDR3 in DNA: TGCAGTGCTAGACAGGGAAGTCCCTCTGGGGCCAACGTCCTGACTTTC.

The CDR3 reads CASRSFPSYSNQPQHF. The CDR3 coding sequence is TGTGCCAGTAGGTCCTTCCCATCCTATAGCAATCAGCCCCAGCATTTT. The chain employs TRBV19 and TRBJ1-5; D remains ambiguous. CDR3 length: 16 residues. V was trimmed by 6 bases and J by 0 bases, leaving 15 bases between them. CDR1 and CDR2 from the germline V gene are LNHDA and SQIVND (reference sequence).

This chain links TRBV2 with TRBJ2-4; tentative D call: TRBD1 (6 bases). CDR1 and CDR2 (germline): SNHLY, FYNNEI. The CDR3 has 16 amino acids. Trimming stripped 4 bases from V and 0 bases from J, with 13 bases between. CDR3 in DNA: TGTGCCAGCAGTGCGGGACACCTCATAGCCAAAAACATTCAGTACTTC. Its protein product is CASSAGHLIAKNIQYF. The complete variable domain, with remaining parts taken from reference TRBV2 and TRBJ2-4, reads EPEVTQTPSHQVTQMGQEVILRCVPISNHLYFYWYRQILGQKVEFLVSFYNNEISEKSEIFDDQFSVERPDGSNFTLKIRSTKLEDSAMYFCASSAGHLIAKNIQYFGAGTRLSVL.

This clonotype occurred a few times. The V gene is TRBV12-5, the J gene TRBJ2-5, with D tentatively TRBD1 (6 bases). In germline, CDR1 is LGHNT, CDR2 FRNRAP. The CDR3 loop spans 16 amino acids. Trimming took off 0 bases at V and 3 bases at J, with 14 bases between the two ends. Written as DNA, the CDR3 is TGTGCTAGTGGTTTGGTACAGGGAGCCACCAAAGAGACCCAGTACTTC. Protein: CASGLVQGATKETQYF.

This rearrangement joins TRBV20-1 to TRBJ2-5; 8 positions match TRBD2. The J call may be wrong; the DNA end is better matched by TRBJ2-7. The CDR3 has 14 amino acids. Germline lookup yields CDR1 DFQATT and CDR2 SNEGSKA (reference sequence). The CDR3: CSAPTSGVSYEQYF. CDR3 in DNA: TGCAGTGCTCCTACTAGCGGAGTCTCCTACGAGCAGTACTTC.

With respect to this clonotype: Sequence at one end of the junction differs from germline and may be a read error. V and J are TRBV9 and TRBJ2-5; tentative D call: TRBD2 (7 bases). The CDR3 loop spans 16 amino acids. Looked up from germline, CDR1 is SGDLS and CDR2 is YYNGEE. CDR3 DNA: TGCGCCAGCAGCGTATTTTCCGGGGGGCACCAAGAGACCCAGTACTTC. Its protein is CASSVFSGGHQETQYF.

The V gene is TRBV7-9, the J gene TRBJ1-4; D possibly corresponds to TRBD1 (5 bases). Trimming took 5 bases from V and 0 from J, leaving 10 bases between them. Per the germline V gene, CDR1 is SEHNR and CDR2 is FQNEAQ (reference sequence). The CDR3 loop spans 15 amino acids. The CDR3 DNA reads TGTGCCAGCAGCCGCTGGGACGCAACTAATGAAAAACTGTTTTTT. This gives the protein CASSRWDATNEKLFF.

The V and J genes are TRBV6-2 or TRBV6-3 and TRBJ2-5; no firm D call. The better agreement between TRBJ2-1 and the DNA end casts doubt on the J call. CDR3 size: 11 residues. Germline loops: CDR1 MNHEY, CDR2 SVGEGT. The CDR3 is CASKLNHEQFF. DNA for the CDR3: TGTGCCAGCAAGCTCAACCATGAGCAGTTCTTC.

This clonotype showed up just a few times. The genes are TRBV30 and TRBJ1-1, with D possibly matching TRBD1 (5 bases). The CDR3 is 13 residues long. V lost 8 bases, J lost 3 bases, and 16 bases lay in between. The germline V gene encodes CDR1 GTSNPN and CDR2 SVGIG (reference sequence). CDR3 nucleotides: TGTGCCCGAGAGGCGGGGGGGGACACTGAAGCTTTCTTT. Residues: CAREAGGDTEAFF.

This chain links TRBV11-2 with TRBJ2-1; weak D call: TRBD1 (6 bases). Germline V CDR1 and CDR2: SGHAT, FQNNGV. The CDR3 is made up of 16 amino acids. V lost 0 bases and J 7 bases, leaving 16 bases between the germline ends. The CDR3 DNA follows: TGTGCCAGCAGCTTAGATTGGCAGGGGCGGAGGAATGAGCAGTTCTTC. Its protein is CASSLDWQGRRNEQFF.

The CDR3 DNA sequence: TGTGCCAGCAGCCAAGATCGGGGGGGGCGCACCGGGGAGCTGTTTTTT. This translates into CASSQDRGGRTGELFF. V gene TRBV4-2 combines with J gene TRBJ2-2, with 8 positions matching TRBD2. CDR3 length: 16 amino acids. In germline, CDR1 is LGHNA, CDR2 YNFKEQ. The trim removed 0 bases at V and 4 bases at J, leaving 4 bases unmatched.

This clonotype was seen a few times. This chain connects TRBV5-6 to TRBJ2-3; 10 bases align to TRBD2. There are 14 residues in the CDR3. Germline V lookup: CDR1 SGHDT, CDR2 YYEEEE. V shed 1 base and J 6 bases; nucleotides not matched to a gene: 2. CDR3 coding DNA: TGTGCCAGCAGCTTGACTAGCGGGGCTGATACGCAGTATTTT. Its protein is CASSLTSGADTQYF.

This sequence joins TRBV5-1 and TRBJ1-5; D might be TRBD1 (6 bases). Trimming took 0 bases from V and 6 from J, leaving 10 bases between them. This CDR3 has 14 residues. Germline CDR1 and CDR2: SGHRS and YFSETQ. The CDR3 sequence: CASSLVQGGQPQHF. The CDR3 DNA sequence: TGCGCCAGCAGCTTGGTACAGGGAGGTCAGCCCCAGCATTTT.

V and J are TRBV7-9 and TRBJ1-4, with 9 bases matching TRBD1. The CDR3 has 15 residues. V lost 5 bases to trimming and J lost 8 bases; unmatched junction nucleotides: 9. Germline V CDR1 and CDR2: SEHNR, FQNEAQ (reference sequence). CDR3 bases: TGTGCCAGCAGCCCCCAAGGGACAGGGAACGAAAAACTGTTTTTT. Amino acid sequence: CASSPQGTGNEKLFF.

The chain recombines TRBV7-9 with TRBJ1-2; TRBD1 might be the D (6 bases). Trimming pared 3 bases from V and 5 bases from J, leaving 10 bases between. Germline CDR1 SEHNR, CDR2 FQNEAQ (reference sequence). This CDR3 comprises 13 residues. CDR3: CASSFGGAYGYTF. As DNA, the CDR3 is TGTGCCAGCAGCTTCGGGGGGGCGTATGGCTACACCTTC. The variable domain in full, completed from reference TRBV7-9 and TRBJ1-2, reads DTGVSQNPRHKITKRGQNVTFRCDPISEHNRLYWYRQTLGQGPEFLTYFQNEAQLEKSRLLSDRFSAERPKGSFSTLEIQRTEQGDSAMYLCASSFGGAYGYTFGSGTRLTVV.

This clonotype was found once. This chain connects TRBV28 to TRBJ1-5, with 7 bases aligning to TRBD1. The V segment lost 3 bases and the J segment 0 bases; nucleotides outside the gene matches: 8. CDR1 is MDHEN, CDR2 SYDVKM, per germline. The CDR3 totals 17 residues. CDR3 sequence reads: CASSLTRGFDSNQPQHF. The CDR3, as DNA: TGTGCCAGCAGTTTGACCAGGGGGTTTGATAGCAATCAGCCCCAGCATTTT.

The V and J genes are TRBV7-2 and TRBJ1-2, with a tentative D call TRBD1 (6 bases). In germline, CDR1 is SGHTA, CDR2 FQGNSA. CDR3 length: 15 residues. V was pared by 4 bases and J by 2 bases, with 14 bases between. CDR3: CASSSEQGRNYGYTF. The CDR3 DNA is TGTGCCAGCAGCTCGGAACAGGGACGAAACTATGGCTACACCTTC.

The chain recombines TRBV20-1 with TRBJ1-1; D ambiguous. There are 11 residues in the CDR3. Between the trimmed V and J ends, which lost 4 bases and 8 bases, there was a span of 11 bases. Germline CDR1 and CDR2: DFQATT and SNEGSKA (reference sequence). The CDR3 nucleotides read TGCAGTGCTACCCCAGCGGTAGAAGCTTTCTTT. It encodes CSATPAVEAFF.

The chain employs TRBV7-9 and TRBJ1-2, with D uncertain. There are 17 residues in the CDR3. Trimming took 0 bases from V and 0 from J, leaving 14 bases between them. Germline CDR1 and CDR2: SEHNR and FQNEAQ (reference sequence). The CDR3 DNA sequence: TGTGCCAGCAGCTTAGCGTTTGGAACAGCGACTAACTATGGCTACACCTTC. Protein: CASSLAFGTATNYGYTF.

This clonotype was recorded a few times. The V gene is TRBV7-2, the J gene TRBJ2-7, with D possibly being TRBD2 (5 bases). There are 13 residues in the CDR3. Trimming cost V 5 bases and J 0 bases, with 8 bases left between them. From germline, CDR1 is SGHTA and CDR2 FQGNSA. The CDR3 loop reads CASSRGYSYEQYF. The CDR3 DNA reads TGTGCCAGCAGCCGGGGATACTCCTACGAGCAGTACTTC.

CDR3 residues: CASSQTIGEETQYF. The CDR3 DNA reads TGTGCCAGCAGCCAAACCATAGGGGAGGAGACCCAGTACTTC. This sequence joins TRBV3-1 and TRBJ2-5; D may be TRBD1 or TRBD2 (5 bases each). The germline CDR1 and CDR2 sequences are LGHDT and YNNKEL (reference sequence). The V end was cut by 2 bases, the J end by 5 bases, with 12 bases between. The CDR3 has 14 amino acids.

The chain recombines TRBV5-1 with TRBJ2-5; D unclear. The V and J ends lost 3 bases and 2 bases respectively, with 14 bases between them. Per the germline V gene, CDR1 is SGHRS and CDR2 is YFSETQ. There are 15 residues in the CDR3. The CDR3 region is CASSSRPPGQETQYF. DNA of the CDR3: TGCGCCAGCAGCTCCCGGCCGCCAGGACAAGAGACCCAGTACTTC.

The chain is built from TRBV20-1 and TRBJ2-3; D is ambiguous. Trimming took 3 bases from V and 0 from J, leaving 10 bases between them. Germline V gene lookup returns CDR1 DFQATT and CDR2 SNEGSKA (reference sequence). This CDR3 has 14 amino acids. The DNA of the CDR3 is TGCAGTGCTAGTTCCGGGCCTAGCACAGATACGCAGTATTTT. It yields the protein CSASSGPSTDTQYF.

There are a few counts of this clonotype. This chain uses TRBV4-3 with TRBJ2-1; D remains unclear. Germline CDR1 reads LGHNA; CDR2 reads YSLEER. Trimming removed 1 base at V and 2 bases at J, with 6 bases between. CDR3 size: 14 residues. The CDR3 nucleotides are TGCGCCAGCAGCCAAGTTCCAACCTACAATGAGCAGTTCTTC. It is translated as CASSQVPTYNEQFF.